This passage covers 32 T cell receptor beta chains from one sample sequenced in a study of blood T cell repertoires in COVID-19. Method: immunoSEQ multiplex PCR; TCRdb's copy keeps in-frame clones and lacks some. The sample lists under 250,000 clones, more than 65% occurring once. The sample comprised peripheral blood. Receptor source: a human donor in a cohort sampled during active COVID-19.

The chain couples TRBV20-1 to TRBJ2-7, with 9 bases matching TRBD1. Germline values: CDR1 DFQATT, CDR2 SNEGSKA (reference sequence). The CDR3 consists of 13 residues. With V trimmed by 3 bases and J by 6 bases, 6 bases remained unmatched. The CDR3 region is CSASPGTGFEQYF. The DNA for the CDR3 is TGCAGTGCTAGTCCCGGGACAGGGTTCGAGCAGTACTTC.

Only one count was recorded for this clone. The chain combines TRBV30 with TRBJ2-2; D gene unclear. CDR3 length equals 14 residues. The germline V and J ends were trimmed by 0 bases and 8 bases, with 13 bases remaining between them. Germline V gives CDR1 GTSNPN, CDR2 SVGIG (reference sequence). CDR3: CAWSVPLSLGELFF. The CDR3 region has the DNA TGTGCCTGGAGTGTACCTCTATCCCTGGGGGAGCTGTTTTTT. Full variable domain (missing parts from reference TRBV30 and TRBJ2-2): SQTIHQWPATLVQPVGSPLSLECTVEGTSNPNLYWYRQAAGRGLQLLFYSVGIGQISSEVPQNLSASRPQDRQFILSSKKLLLSDSGFYLCAWSVPLSLGELFFGEGSRLTVL.

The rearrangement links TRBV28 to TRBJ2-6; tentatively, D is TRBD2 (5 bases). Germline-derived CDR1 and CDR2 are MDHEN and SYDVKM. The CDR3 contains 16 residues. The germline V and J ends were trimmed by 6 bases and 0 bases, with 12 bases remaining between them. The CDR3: CASSLGAFSGANVLTF. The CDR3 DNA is TGTGCCAGCAGCTTGGGAGCCTTCTCTGGGGCCAACGTCCTGACTTTC.

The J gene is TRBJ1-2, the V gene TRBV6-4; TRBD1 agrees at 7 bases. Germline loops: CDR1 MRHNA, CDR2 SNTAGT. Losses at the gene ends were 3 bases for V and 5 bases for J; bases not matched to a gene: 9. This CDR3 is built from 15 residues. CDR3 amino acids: CASSEGTAKQYGYTF. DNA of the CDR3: TGTGCCAGCAGTGAGGGGACAGCGAAACAGTATGGCTACACCTTC.

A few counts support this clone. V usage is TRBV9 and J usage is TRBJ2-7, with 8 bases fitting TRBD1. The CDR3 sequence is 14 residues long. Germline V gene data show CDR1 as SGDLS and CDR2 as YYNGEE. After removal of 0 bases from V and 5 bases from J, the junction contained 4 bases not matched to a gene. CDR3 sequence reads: CASSVGQGFDEQYF. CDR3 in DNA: TGTGCCAGCAGCGTAGGACAGGGGTTCGACGAGCAGTACTTC.

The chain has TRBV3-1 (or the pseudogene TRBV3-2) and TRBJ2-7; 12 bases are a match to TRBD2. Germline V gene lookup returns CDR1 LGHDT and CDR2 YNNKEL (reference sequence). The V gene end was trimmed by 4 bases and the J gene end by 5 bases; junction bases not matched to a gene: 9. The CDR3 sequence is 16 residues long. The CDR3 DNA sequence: TGTGCCAGCAGCCTGGGACTAGCGGGTTCCCTACACGAGCAGTACTTC. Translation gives CASSLGLAGSLHEQYF.

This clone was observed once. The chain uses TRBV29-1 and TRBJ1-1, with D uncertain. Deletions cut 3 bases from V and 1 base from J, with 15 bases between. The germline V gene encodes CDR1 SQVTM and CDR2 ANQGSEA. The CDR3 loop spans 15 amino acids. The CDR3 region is CSVDRERGQNTEAFF. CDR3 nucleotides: TGCAGCGTTGACCGGGAACGGGGTCAGAACACTGAAGCTTTCTTT.

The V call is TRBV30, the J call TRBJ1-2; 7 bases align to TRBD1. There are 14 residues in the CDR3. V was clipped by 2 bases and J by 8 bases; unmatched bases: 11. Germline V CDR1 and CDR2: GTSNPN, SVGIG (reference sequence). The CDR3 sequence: CAWSPDRETGGYTF. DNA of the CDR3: TGTGCCTGGAGTCCCGACAGGGAGACGGGCGGCTACACCTTC.

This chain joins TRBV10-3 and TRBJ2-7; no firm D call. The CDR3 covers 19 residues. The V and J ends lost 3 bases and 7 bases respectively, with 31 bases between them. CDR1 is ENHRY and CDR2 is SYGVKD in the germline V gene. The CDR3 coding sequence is TGTGCCATCAGTGATGACCGGTACGATGTGACTGGAACGTCCCTTGAGCAGTACTTC. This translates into CAISDDRYDVTGTSLEQYF.

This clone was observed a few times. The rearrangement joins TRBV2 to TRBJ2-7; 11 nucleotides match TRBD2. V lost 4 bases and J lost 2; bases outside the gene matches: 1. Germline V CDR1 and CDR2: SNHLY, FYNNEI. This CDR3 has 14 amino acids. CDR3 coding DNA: TGTGCCAGCAGTGGACTAGCGGGGACCTACGAGCAGTACTTC. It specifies CASSGLAGTYEQYF.

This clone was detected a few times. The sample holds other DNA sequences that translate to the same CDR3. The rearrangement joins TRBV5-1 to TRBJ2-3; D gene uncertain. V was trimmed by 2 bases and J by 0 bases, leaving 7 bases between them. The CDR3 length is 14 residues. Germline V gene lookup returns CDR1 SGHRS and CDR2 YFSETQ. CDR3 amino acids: CASSLELSTDTQYF. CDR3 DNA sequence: TGCGCCAGCAGCTTAGAGCTGAGCACAGATACGCAGTATTTT.

This CDR3 is CATSRDRTGLGYTF. CDR3 coding DNA: TGTGCCACCAGCAGAGATAGGACAGGGCTTGGCTACACCTTC. The chain uses TRBV15 and TRBJ1-2, with 8 bases identical to TRBD1. V lost 0 bases to trimming and J lost 7 bases; unmatched junction nucleotides: 4. CDR1 and CDR2 (germline): LNHNV, YYDKDF (reference sequence). This CDR3 spans 14 amino acids. Complete variable domain (other parts from reference TRBV15 and TRBJ1-2): DAMVIQNPRYQVTQFGKPVTLSCSQTLNHNVMYWYQQKSSQAPKLLFHYYDKDFNNEADTPDNFQSRRPNTSFCFLDIRSPGLGDTAMYLCATSRDRTGLGYTFGSGTRLTVV.

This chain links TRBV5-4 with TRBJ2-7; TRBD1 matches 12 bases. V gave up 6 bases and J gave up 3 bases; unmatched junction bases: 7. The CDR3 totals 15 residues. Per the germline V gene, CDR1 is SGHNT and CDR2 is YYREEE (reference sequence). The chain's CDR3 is CASTKGTGGSYEQYF. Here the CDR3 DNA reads TGTGCCAGCACCAAGGGGACAGGGGGCAGCTACGAGCAGTACTTC.

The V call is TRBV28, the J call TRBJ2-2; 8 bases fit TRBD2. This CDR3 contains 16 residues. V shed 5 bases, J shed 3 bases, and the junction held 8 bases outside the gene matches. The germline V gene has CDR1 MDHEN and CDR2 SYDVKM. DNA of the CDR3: TGTGCCAGCAGTCCAATAGCGGGATGGGACACCGGGGAGCTGTTTTTT. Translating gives CASSPIAGWDTGELFF.

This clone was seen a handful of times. CDR3 DNA sequence: TGTGCCAGCAGCCCGGGACTAGCGGGGAACACCGGGGAGCTGTTTTTT. Residues: CASSPGLAGNTGELFF. The chain joins TRBV9 to TRBJ2-2, with TRBD2 identical over 12 bases. The CDR3 is 16 residues long. Trimming at V came to 4 bases and at J to 1 base, leaving 2 bases not matched to a gene. CDR1 SGDLS and CDR2 YYNGEE come from the germline V gene.

CDR3 sequence (DNA): TGCAGCGTTGAACCAGGGCTTGGCGAGCAGTACTTC. Translated, it gives CSVEPGLGEQYF. The chain recombines TRBV29-1 with TRBJ2-7; D may be TRBD1 (5 bases). CDR1 and CDR2 from the germline V gene are SQVTM and ANQGSEA. This CDR3 is built from 12 residues. The ends were cut back, 2 bases at V and 6 bases at J, with 11 bases in the middle.

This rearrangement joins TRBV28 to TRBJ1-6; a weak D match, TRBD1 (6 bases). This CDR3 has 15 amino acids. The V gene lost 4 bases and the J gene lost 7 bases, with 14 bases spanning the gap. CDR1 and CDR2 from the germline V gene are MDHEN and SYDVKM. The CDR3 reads CASSSQGFENSPLHF. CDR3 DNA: TGTGCCAGCAGTTCACAGGGTTTCGAGAATTCACCCCTCCACTTT.

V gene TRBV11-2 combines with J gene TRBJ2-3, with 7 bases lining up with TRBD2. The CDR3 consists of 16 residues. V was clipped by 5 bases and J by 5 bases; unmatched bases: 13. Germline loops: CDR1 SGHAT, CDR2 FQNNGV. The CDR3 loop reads CASSPRVGGPIDTQYF. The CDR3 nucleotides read TGTGCCAGCAGCCCCCGTGTGGGAGGGCCCATAGATACGCAGTATTTT. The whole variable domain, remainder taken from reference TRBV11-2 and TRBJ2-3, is EAGVAQSPRYKIIEKRQSVAFWCNPISGHATLYWYQQILGQGPKLLIQFQNNGVVDDSQLPKDRFSAERLKGVDSTLKIQPAKLEDSAVYLCASSPRVGGPIDTQYFGPGTRLTVL.

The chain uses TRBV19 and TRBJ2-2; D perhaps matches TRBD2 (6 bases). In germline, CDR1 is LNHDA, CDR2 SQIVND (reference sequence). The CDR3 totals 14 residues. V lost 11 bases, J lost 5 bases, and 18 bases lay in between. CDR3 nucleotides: TGTGCCGCATCGTCTAGCGTGGATACCGGGGAGCTGTTTTTT. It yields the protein CAASSSVDTGELFF.

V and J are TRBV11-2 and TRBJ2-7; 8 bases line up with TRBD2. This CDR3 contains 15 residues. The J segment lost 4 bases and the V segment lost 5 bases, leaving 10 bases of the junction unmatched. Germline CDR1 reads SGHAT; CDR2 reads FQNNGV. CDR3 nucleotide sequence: TGTGCCAGCAGCGCAGCGACGGGAGGGCATTACGAGCAGTACTTC. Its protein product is CASSAATGGHYEQYF.

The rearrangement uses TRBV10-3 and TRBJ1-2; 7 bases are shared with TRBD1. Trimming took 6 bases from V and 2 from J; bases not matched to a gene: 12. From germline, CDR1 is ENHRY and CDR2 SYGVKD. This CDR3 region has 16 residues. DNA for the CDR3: TGTGCCATCAGCACCTTCGGGACAGATACCAACTATGGCTACACCTTC. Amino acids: CAISTFGTDTNYGYTF.

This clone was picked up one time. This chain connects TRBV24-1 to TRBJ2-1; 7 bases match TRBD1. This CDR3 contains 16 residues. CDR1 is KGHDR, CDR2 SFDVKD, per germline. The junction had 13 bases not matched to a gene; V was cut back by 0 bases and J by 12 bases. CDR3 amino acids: CATSDLRDSPRLVQFF. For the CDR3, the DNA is TGTGCCACCAGTGATTTGCGGGACAGCCCTCGGCTGGTGCAGTTCTTC.

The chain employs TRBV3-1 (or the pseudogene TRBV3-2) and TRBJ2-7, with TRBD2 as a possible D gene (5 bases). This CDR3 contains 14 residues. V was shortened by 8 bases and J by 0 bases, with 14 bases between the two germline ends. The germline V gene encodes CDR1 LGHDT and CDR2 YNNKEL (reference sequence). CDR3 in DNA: TGTGCCAGCGCCGACCTAGCATCCTCCTACGAGCAGTACTTC. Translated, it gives CASADLASSYEQYF.

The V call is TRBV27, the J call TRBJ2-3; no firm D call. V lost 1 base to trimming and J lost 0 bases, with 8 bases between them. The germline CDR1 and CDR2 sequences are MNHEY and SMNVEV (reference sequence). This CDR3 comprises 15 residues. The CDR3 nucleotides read TGTGCCAGCAGTTTATATACAGTCAGCACAGATACGCAGTATTTT. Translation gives CASSLYTVSTDTQYF.

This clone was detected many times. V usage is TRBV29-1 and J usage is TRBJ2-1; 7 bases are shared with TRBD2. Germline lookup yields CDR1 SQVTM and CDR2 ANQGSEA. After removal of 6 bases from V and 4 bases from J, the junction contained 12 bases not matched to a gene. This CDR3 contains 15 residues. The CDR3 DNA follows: TGCAGCGTATCGACTCCGCGGGGGTCGTACAATGAGCAGTTCTTC. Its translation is CSVSTPRGSYNEQFF.

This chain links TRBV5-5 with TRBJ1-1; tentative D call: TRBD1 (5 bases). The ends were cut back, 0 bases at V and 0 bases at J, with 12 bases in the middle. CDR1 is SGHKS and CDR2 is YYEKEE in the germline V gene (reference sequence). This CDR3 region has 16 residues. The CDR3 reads CASSLEFARVNTEAFF. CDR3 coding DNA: TGTGCCAGCAGCTTGGAATTTGCCAGGGTGAACACTGAAGCTTTCTTT.

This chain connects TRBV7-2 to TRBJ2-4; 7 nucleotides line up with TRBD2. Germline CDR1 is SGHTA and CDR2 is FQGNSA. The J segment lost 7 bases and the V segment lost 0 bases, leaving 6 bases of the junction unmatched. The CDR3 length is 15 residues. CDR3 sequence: CASSLAHGGMNIQYF. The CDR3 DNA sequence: TGTGCCAGCAGCTTAGCCCACGGGGGGATGAACATTCAGTACTTC.

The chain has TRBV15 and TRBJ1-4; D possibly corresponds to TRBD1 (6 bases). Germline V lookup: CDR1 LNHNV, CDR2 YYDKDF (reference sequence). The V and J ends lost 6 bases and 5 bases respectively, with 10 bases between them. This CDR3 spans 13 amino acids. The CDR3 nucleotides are TGTGCCACCAGAGAGGGGGAAAATGAAAAACTGTTTTTT. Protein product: CATREGENEKLFF.

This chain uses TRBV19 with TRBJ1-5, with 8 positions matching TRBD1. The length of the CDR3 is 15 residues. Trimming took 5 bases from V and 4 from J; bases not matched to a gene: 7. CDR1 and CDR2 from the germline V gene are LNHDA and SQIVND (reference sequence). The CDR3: CASSPDRAENQPQHF. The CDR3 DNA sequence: TGTGCCAGTAGTCCGGACAGGGCGGAAAATCAGCCCCAGCATTTT.

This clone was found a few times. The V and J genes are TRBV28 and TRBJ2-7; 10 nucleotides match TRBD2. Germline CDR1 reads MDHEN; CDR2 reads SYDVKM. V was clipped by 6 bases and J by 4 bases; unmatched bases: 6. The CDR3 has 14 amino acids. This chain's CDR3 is CASRRPSGSYEQYF. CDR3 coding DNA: TGTGCCAGCAGGAGACCTAGCGGGAGTTACGAGCAGTACTTC.

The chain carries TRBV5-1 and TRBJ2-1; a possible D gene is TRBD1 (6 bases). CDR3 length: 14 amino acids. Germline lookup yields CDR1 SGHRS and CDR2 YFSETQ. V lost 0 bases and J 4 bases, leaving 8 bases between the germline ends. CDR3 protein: CASSLGTVYNEQFF. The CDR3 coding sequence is TGCGCCAGCAGCTTGGGGACAGTTTACAATGAGCAGTTCTTC.

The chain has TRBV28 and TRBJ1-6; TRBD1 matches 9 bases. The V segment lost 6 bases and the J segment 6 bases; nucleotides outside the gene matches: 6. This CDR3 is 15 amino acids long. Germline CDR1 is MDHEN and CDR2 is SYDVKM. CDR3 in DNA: TGTGCCAGCAGCGCCCGGGACAGGGCTAATTCACCCCTCCACTTT. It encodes CASSARDRANSPLHF.